This T cell receptor (beta chain) comes out of a study of regulatory T cells in long-lasting Graves disease. Time point indicated: newly diagnosed GD, antithyroid drugs for less than 3 months. The authors made the TCR library using RNA they extracted from PBMCs. Germline loops: CDR1 LNHDA, CDR2 SQIVND (reference sequence). The length of the CDR3 is 15 residues. V lost 9 bases, J lost 5 bases, and 19 bases lay in between. This clonotype was found many times. For TCR beta, libraries came from iRepertoire HTBI primers and Arm-PCR of CDR3 regions. TCRdb used MiXCR to reprocess the multiplex PCR reads, holding one entry per CDR3 protein. In the table there are about 430,000 distinct CDR3 sequences, about 15% of which are singletons. These sequences were also reported in another study, on T cells in Graves' hyperthyroidism and ophthalmopathy. In that study: Most clonotypes that expanded in the thyroid above 0.001 also showed up in blood.

Here the sequenced sample was peripheral blood mononuclear cells (PBMCs), taken at new diagnosis, from a patient treated with antithyroid drugs. The chain employs TRBV19 and TRBJ2-2, with a weak D call TRBD2 (6 bases). This TCR was recovered from a woman aged 40 to 50 with Graves disease. CDR3 in DNA: TGTGCCAGCCGGGGTGGTAGCGGTTCTACCGGGGAGCTGTTTTTT. Amino acids: CASRGGSGSTGELFF.